This TCR beta chain was obtained from a study of blood T cell repertoires in COVID-19. Study context: From the United States, Italy and Spain came samples of acute and convalescent COVID-19.

This clone was detected only once. V shed 3 bases, J shed 0 bases, and the junction held 4 bases outside the gene matches. CDR1 is SGHVS, CDR2 FNYEAQ, per germline. The CDR3 runs to 15 residues. In the authors' workflow: Cell counts per sample came from amplifying reference gene primers. The method was immunoSEQ multiplex PCR; TCRdb's version includes in-frame clones alone and lacks a portion of them. D and trimming were read from the DNA, whereas the V and J calls and clone size are those reported in that table. The repertoire holds about 250,000 clones, 85% to 90% seen once, with 15% to 18% in the top ten.

The specimen was PBMCs or T cells enriched from blood (not recorded which). The receptor comes from a man aged 18 to 35 who had recovered from COVID-19. This chain connects TRBV7-6 to TRBJ2-5; 7 bases match TRBD1. The CDR3 here is CASSFTDRDQETQYF. CDR3 sequence (DNA): TGTGCCAGCAGCTTTACTGACAGGGACCAAGAGACCCAGTACTTC.